The clone carrying this TCR beta chain came up many times. The antigen remains undetermined. Samples came from axillary lymph nodes draining the breast cancer. The sample belongs to a study of breast tumors, draining lymph nodes, adjacent tissues. Study-level points and caveats: That most tumor T cells come from lymph nodes remained unproven. Most tumor T cells seemingly derive from lymph node, then expand in tumor.

Per germline, CDR1 DFQATT and CDR2 SNEGSKA (reference sequence). After removal of 3 bases from V and 3 bases from J, the junction contained 11 bases not matched to a gene. The CDR3 has 16 residues. TCRdb processed the multiplex PCR reads anew with MiXCR; each CDR3 protein has one entry. Of some 130,000 distinct CDR3 sequences listed, about a fifth were seen once; the top ten hold under 3%. Specimen: axillary lymph node tissue. The receptor comes from a female donor with breast cancer. Some clones in this sample may be carry-over from other donors' samples. The chain recombines TRBV20-1 with TRBJ2-7; TRBD2 aligns across 10 bases. CDR3 sequence: CSARDLRTSGFYEQYF. Here the CDR3 DNA reads TGCAGTGCTAGGGACCTAAGGACTAGCGGCTTCTACGAGCAGTACTTC.